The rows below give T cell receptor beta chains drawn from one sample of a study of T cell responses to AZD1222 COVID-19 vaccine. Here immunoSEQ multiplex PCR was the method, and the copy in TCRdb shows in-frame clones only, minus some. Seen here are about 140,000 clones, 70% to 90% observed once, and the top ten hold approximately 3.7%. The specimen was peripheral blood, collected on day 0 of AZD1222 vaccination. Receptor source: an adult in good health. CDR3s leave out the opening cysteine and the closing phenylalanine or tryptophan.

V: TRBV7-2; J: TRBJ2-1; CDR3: ASSPPTGLNNEQF
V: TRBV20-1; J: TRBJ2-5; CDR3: SAPLPETQY
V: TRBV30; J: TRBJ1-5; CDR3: AWSVAGGENQPQH
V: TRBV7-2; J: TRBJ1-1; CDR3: ASSLYPNEDTEAF
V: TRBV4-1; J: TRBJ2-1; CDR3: ASSQLQGYEQF
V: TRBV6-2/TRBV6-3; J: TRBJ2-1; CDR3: ASSRASGSLTYNEQF
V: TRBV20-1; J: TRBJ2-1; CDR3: SASPHRGAYNEQF
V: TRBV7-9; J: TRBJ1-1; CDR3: ASSPLVNTEAF
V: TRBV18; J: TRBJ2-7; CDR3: ASSLKITGTSTYEQY
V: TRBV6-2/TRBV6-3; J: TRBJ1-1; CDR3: ASSFRGQGRNTEAF
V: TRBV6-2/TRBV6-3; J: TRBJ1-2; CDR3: ASRPYNYGYT
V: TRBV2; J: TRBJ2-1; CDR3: ASTRELAGGPDEQF
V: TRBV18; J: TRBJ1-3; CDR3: ASSPRGTDYGNTIY
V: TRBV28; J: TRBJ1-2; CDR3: AIQGTVGYGYT
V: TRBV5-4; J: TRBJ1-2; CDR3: ASSSGTGSNYGYT
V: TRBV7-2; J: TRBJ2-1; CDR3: ASSPSGRYNEQF
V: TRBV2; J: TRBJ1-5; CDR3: ASISDRGYNQPQH
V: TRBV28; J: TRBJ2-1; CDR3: ASSPASGSWASYNEQF
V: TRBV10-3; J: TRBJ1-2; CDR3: AISLTEDGYT
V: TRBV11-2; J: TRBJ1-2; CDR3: ASSLQGLDGYT
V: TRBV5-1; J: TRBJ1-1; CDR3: ASSLAGENTEAF
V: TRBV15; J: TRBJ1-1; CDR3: ATSRVGGGTEAF
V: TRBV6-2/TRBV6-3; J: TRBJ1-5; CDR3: ASSPRGQGSNQPQH
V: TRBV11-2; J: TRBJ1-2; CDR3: ASAPPGGLDGYT
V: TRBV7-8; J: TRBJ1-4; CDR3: ASSAGGREKLF
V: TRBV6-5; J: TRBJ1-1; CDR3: ASSYAENTEAF
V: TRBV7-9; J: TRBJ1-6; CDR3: ASSSGQGGNSPLH
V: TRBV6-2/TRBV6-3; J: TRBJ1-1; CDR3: ASSYNVGQGNTEAF
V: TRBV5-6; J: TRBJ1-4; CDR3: ASSQSPGESIYGEKLF
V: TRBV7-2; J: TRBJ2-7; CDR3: ASSLGGAHYEQY
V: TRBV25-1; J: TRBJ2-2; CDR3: ASSEDNRDTGELF
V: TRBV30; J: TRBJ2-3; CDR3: AWTFSGGRVYDTQY
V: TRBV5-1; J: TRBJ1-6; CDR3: ASSLEAGNSPLH
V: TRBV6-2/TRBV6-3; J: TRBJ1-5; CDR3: ASSYSTNPGQDSNQPQH
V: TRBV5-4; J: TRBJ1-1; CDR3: ASSLYQRSNTEAF
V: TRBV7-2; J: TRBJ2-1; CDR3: ASSLVTGGEQF